The 4 T cell receptor beta chains in this list originate from one sample, sequenced in a study of blood T cell repertoires in COVID-19. Assay used: immunoSEQ multiplex PCR; TCRdb lists only in-frame clones, some missing. The sample holds around 260,000 clones; less than 85% are singletons and the top ten take 4.6%. The sequencing input was peripheral blood. These receptors all stem from a man aged 60 to 75 who had recovered from COVID-19.

The chain carries TRBV6-1 and TRBJ2-7; tentative D call: TRBD1 (6 bases). There are 13 residues in the CDR3. V was clipped by 0 bases and J by 7 bases, with 10 bases between them. CDR1 and CDR2 (germline): MNHNS, SASEGT. The CDR3 DNA follows: TGTGCCAGCAGTGAAGCCAGGGGTGGTGAGCAGTACTTC. Translated: CASSEARGGEQYF.

The chain recombines TRBV15 with TRBJ2-7, with 11 bases aligning to TRBD1. Trimming removed 3 bases from V and 6 bases from J; junction bases left unmatched: 10. CDR1 and CDR2 from the germline V gene are LNHNV and YYDKDF (reference sequence). The length of the CDR3 is 16 residues. As DNA, the CDR3 is TGTGCCACCAGCAGGAACGGAGGACAGGGGGCTGTCGAGCAGTACTTC. Translated, it gives CATSRNGGQGAVEQYF.

The rearrangement links TRBV18 to TRBJ1-5; the D gene is possibly TRBD1 (5 bases). The CDR3 covers 15 residues. Trimming took off 3 bases at V and 2 bases at J, with 11 bases between the two ends. CDR1 and CDR2 (germline): KGHSH, LQKENI. The CDR3 DNA sequence: TGTGCCAGCTCACCGGGCCCGGGGGGCAATCAGCCCCAGCATTTT. Encoded protein: CASSPGPGGNQPQHF.

The CDR3 loop is CASNQGRREEKLFF. The CDR3 DNA follows: TGTGCCAGCAATCAGGGCAGGAGAGAGGAAAAACTGTTTTTT. This chain links TRBV2 with TRBJ1-4, with a possible D match to TRBD1 (5 bases). This CDR3 is 14 amino acids long. CDR1 and CDR2 (germline): SNHLY, FYNNEI. The V end lost 7 bases, the J end lost 8 bases, and 17 bases lay between the germline ends.